The entry below gives a single TCR beta chain sequence along with its context. One junction end does not reproduce the germline sequence, and a read error may be involved. The CDR3 runs 15 residues. Germline CDR1 reads SSHAT; CDR2 reads FNYEAQ (reference sequence). The source of the sample is a study of blood T cell repertoires in COVID-19. Study information: The samples span acute and convalescent COVID-19 from the United States, Italy and Spain. The cDNA or gDNA used as material had been derived from T cells, B-cell-depleted T cells, or PBMCs.

Study processing details: Quantification of nucleated cells was approximated via reference gene primer amplification. Generated by immunoSEQ multiplex PCR, the TCRdb table keeps only in-frame clones and is missing some. That table supplies the V and J calls and clone size; D and trimming were determined from the DNA. The table lists about 27,000 clones, roughly 90% of them singletons. This clonotype was sampled from a human donor with active COVID-19. The donor label of this sample is uncertain. The genes are TRBV7-7 and TRBJ2-2; 9 positions match TRBD2. The sample comprised peripheral blood. The CDR3 nucleotides are TGTGCTAGCAGCTTAAGCGGGGGGTCCTCCGGGGAGCTGTTTTTT. Residues: CASSLSGGSSGELFF.